This T cell receptor (beta chain) emerged from a study of T cells after yellow fever vaccination. The study, taken as a whole, reports: Relatively few clonotypes were ones that appeared in both CD4 and CD8 compartments. Re-detected after boosting: most primary clones, 96% of CD4 and over 80% of CD8.

5'RACE template switching generated TCR cDNA, adding a universal primer site and UMIs. TCRdb reanalysed the 5' RACE reads using MiXCR and keeps one entry per CDR3 protein. Of some 150,000 distinct CDR3 sequences in the sample, roughly 8.8% were seen once. About this clonotype: The antigen is undetermined.

V was pared by 5 bases and J by 6 bases, with 18 bases between. The CDR3 consists of 14 residues. In germline, CDR1 is DFQATT, CDR2 SNEGSKA (reference sequence). The V gene is TRBV20-1, the J gene TRBJ2-3; the D gene is possibly TRBD2 (6 bases). The sequencing here drew on CD8+ T cells sorted from PBMCs, taken 45 days after the yellow fever booster vaccination. This receptor was identified in a man between 18 and 35 years old who received the YFV17D yellow fever vaccine. The CDR3: CSAAPRGRWDTQYF. In nucleotides, the CDR3 is TGCAGTGCTGCCCCCCGGGGGAGGTGGGATACGCAGTATTTT.